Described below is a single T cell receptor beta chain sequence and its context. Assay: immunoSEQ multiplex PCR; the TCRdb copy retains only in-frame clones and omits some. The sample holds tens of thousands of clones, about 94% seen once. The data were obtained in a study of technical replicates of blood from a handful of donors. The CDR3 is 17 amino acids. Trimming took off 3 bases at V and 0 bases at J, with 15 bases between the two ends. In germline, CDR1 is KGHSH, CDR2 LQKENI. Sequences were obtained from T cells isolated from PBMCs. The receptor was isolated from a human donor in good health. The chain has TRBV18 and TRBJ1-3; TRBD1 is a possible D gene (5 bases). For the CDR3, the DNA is TGTGCCAGCTCACCCCTCCCGGACACGGCCTCTGGAAACACCATATATTTT. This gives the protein CASSPLPDTASGNTIYF.